This T cell receptor beta chain was found in a study of cytomegalovirus exposure and HLA in healthy donors. The wider study: Assignment to the Caucasian-associated ancestry cluster applied to approximately 80% of the approximately 420 genotyped donors.

Germline assignment: CDR1 SGHRS and CDR2 YFSETQ. The CDR3 totals 14 residues. Trimming removed 1 base at V and 12 bases at J, with 17 bases between. Primers included in the PCR were 60 Vbeta and 13 Jbeta primers. Assay: immunoSEQ multiplex PCR; the TCRdb copy retains only in-frame clones and omits some. This table holds 130,000 or so clones, more than 65% found once. What was sequenced was PBMCs. The TCR was taken from a woman younger than 35 in good health and CMV-seronegative. The chain links TRBV5-1 to TRBJ2-4, with a tentative D call TRBD1 (5 bases). CDR3 DNA: TGCGCCAGCAGCTTGTCCCAGACGGTAGACAGTCAGTACTTC. Its translation is CASSLSQTVDSQYF. The entire variable domain, with the rest obtained from reference TRBV5-1 and TRBJ2-4, is as follows: KAGVTQTPRYLIKTRGQQVTLSCSPISGHRSVSWYQQTPGQGLQFLFEYFSETQRNKGNFPGRFSGRQFSNSRSEMNVSTLELGDSALYLCASSLSQTVDSQYFGAGTRLSVL.